The TCR beta chain under discussion was sequenced for a study of blood T cell repertoires in COVID-19. Study context: Material from acute and convalescent COVID-19 was sourced from the United States, Italy and Spain.

Per germline, CDR1 WSHSY and CDR2 SAAADI. This CDR3 comprises 14 residues. Trimming stripped 0 bases from V and 6 bases from J, with 9 bases between. A remark on this clone: This specimen includes other DNA sequences encoding the same CDR3.

Per the original data handling: Amplification with reference gene primers provided the estimates of nucleated cell counts. The data were produced by immunoSEQ multiplex PCR, yet TCRdb's version contains in-frame clones alone and is incomplete. V and J calls and clone size are as listed in that table; D and trimming were resolved from the DNA. This sample carries around 200,000 clones, about four fifths of them seen once, and the ten largest clones take about 2.5%. Sequencing input: peripheral blood. This TCR was recovered from a woman aged 40 to 49 with active or convalescent COVID-19. V usage is TRBV10-2 and J usage is TRBJ1-5; no clear D gene. CDR3 nucleotides: TGCGCCAGCAGTGAGTCAGGAGGGCGTCAGCCCCAGCATTTT. This gives the protein CASSESGGRQPQHF.